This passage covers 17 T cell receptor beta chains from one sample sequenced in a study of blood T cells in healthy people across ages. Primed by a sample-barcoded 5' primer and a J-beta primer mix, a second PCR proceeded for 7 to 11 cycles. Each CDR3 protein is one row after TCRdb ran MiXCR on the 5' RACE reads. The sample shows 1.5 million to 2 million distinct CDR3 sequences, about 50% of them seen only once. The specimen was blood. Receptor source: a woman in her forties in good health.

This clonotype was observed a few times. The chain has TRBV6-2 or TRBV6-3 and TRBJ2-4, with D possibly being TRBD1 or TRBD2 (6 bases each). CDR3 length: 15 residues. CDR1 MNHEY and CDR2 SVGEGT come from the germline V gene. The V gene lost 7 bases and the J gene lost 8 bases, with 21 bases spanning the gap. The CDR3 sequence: CASTKGDWADDIQYF. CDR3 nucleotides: TGTGCCAGCACCAAGGGGGACTGGGCGGATGACATTCAGTACTTC.

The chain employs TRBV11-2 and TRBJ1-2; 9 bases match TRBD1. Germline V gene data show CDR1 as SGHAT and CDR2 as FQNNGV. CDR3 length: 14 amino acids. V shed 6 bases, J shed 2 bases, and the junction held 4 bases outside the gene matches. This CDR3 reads CASRSDRGNYGYTF. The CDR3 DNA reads TGTGCCAGCAGATCCGACAGGGGGAACTATGGCTACACCTTC.

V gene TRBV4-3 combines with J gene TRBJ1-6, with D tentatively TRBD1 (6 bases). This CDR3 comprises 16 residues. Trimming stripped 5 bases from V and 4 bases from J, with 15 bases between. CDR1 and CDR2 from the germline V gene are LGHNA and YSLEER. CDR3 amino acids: CASSAYREAYNSPLHF. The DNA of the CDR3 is TGCGCCAGCAGCGCATACAGGGAAGCTTATAATTCACCCCTCCACTTT.

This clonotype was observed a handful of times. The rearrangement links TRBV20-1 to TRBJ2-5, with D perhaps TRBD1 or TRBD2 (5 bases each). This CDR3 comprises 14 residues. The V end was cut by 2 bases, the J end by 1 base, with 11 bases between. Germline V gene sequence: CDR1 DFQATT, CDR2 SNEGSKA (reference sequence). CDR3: CSARLTGLQETQYF. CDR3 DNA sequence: TGCAGTGCTAGACTTACGGGGCTCCAAGAGACCCAGTACTTC.

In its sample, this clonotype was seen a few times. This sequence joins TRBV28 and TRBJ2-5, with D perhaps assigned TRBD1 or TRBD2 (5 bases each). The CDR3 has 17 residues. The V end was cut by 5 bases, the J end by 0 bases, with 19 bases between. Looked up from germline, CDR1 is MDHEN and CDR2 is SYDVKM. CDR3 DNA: TGTGCCAGCAGTACTCAACGGGATTGGGGGTACCAAGAGACCCAGTACTTC. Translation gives CASSTQRDWGYQETQYF.

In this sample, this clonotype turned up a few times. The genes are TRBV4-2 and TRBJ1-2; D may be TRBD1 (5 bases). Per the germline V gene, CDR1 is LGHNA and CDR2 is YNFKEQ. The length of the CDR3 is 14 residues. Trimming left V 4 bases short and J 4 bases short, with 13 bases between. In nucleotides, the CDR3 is TGTGCCAGCAGCCGGGAGGGGACGGGCTATGGCTACACCTTC. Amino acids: CASSREGTGYGYTF.

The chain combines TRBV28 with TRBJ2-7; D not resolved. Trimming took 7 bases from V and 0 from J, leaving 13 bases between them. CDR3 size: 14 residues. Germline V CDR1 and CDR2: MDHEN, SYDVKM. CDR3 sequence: CASTPTLSSYEQYF. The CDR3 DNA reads TGTGCCAGCACCCCGACTTTAAGCTCCTACGAGCAGTACTTC.

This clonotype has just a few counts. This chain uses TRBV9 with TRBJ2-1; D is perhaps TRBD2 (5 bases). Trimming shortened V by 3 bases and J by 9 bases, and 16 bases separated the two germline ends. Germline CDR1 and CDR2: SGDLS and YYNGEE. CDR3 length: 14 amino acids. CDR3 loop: CASSAPGPEGEQFF. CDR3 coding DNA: TGTGCCAGCAGCGCACCGGGCCCTGAGGGTGAGCAGTTCTTC.

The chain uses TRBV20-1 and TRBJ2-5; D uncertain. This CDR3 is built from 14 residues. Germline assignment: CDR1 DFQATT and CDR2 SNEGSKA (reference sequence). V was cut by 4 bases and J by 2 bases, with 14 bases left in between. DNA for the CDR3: TGCAGTGCTATCATTCCGGGCCAACAAGAGACCCAGTACTTC. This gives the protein CSAIIPGQQETQYF.

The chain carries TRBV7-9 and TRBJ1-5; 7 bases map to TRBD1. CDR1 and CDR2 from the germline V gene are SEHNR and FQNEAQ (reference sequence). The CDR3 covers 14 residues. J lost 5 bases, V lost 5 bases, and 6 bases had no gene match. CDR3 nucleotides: TGTGCCAGCAGCCCGGGACAGCGGGATCAGCCCCAGCATTTT. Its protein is CASSPGQRDQPQHF.

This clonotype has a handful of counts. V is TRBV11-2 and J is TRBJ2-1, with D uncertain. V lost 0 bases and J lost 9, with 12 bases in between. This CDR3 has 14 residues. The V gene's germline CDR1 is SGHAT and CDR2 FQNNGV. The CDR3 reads CASSLERPISEQFF. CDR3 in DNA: TGTGCCAGCAGCTTAGAGCGCCCCATCAGTGAGCAGTTCTTC. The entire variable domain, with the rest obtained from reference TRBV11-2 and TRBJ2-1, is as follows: EAGVAQSPRYKIIEKRQSVAFWCNPISGHATLYWYQQILGQGPKLLIQFQNNGVVDDSQLPKDRFSAERLKGVDSTLKIQPAKLEDSAVYLCASSLERPISEQFFGPGTRLTVL.

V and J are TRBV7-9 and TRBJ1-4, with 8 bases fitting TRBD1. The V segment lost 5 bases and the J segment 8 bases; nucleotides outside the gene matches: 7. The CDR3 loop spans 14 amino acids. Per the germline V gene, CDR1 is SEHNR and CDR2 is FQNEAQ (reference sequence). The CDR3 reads CASSVTGAREKLFF. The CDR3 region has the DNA TGTGCCAGCAGCGTGACAGGGGCTCGGGAAAAACTGTTTTTT.

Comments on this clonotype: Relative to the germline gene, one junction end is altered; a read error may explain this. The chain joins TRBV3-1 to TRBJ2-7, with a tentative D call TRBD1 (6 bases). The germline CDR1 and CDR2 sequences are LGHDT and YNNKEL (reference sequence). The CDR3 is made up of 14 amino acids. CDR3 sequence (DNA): TGTGCCAGCGGCCAAGGGGGAAGGTCCTACGAGCAGTACTTC. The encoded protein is CASGQGGRSYEQYF.

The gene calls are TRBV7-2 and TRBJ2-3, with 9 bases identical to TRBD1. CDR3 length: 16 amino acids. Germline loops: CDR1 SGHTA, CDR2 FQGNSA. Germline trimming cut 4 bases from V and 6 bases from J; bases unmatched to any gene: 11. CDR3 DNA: TGTGCCAGCAGCTCCGACGGGACAGGGAGAGCGGATACGCAGTATTTT. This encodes CASSSDGTGRADTQYF. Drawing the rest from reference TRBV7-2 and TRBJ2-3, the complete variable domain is GAGVSQSPSNKVTEKGKDVELRCDPISGHTALYWYRQSLGQGLEFLIYFQGNSAPDKSGLPSDRFSAERTGGSVSTLTIQRTQQEDSAVYLCASSSDGTGRADTQYFGPGTRLTVL.

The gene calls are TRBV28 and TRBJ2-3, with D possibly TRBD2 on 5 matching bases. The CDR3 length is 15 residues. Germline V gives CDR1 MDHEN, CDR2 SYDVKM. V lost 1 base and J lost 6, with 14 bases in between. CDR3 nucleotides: TGTGCCAGCAGTTTATTCGACTACCTCAAGGATACGCAGTATTTT. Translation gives CASSLFDYLKDTQYF.

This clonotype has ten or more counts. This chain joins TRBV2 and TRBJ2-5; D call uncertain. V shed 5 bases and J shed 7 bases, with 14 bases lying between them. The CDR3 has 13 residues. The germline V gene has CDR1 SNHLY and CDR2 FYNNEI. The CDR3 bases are TGTGCCAGCAGTCCGGACCGCGCAGGGACCCAGTACTTC. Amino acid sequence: CASSPDRAGTQYF. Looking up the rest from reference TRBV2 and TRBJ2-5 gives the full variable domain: EPEVTQTPSHQVTQMGQEVILRCVPISNHLYFYWYRQILGQKVEFLVSFYNNEISEKSEIFDDQFSVERPDGSNFTLKIRSTKLEDSAMYFCASSPDRAGTQYFGPGTRLLVL.

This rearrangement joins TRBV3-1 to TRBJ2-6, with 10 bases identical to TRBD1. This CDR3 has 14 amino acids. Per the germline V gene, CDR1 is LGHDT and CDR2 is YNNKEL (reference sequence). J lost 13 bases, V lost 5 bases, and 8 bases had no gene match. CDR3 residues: CASSLTGTGEVLTF. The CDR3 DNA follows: TGTGCCAGCAGCTTAACCGGGACAGGGGAAGTCCTGACTTTC.